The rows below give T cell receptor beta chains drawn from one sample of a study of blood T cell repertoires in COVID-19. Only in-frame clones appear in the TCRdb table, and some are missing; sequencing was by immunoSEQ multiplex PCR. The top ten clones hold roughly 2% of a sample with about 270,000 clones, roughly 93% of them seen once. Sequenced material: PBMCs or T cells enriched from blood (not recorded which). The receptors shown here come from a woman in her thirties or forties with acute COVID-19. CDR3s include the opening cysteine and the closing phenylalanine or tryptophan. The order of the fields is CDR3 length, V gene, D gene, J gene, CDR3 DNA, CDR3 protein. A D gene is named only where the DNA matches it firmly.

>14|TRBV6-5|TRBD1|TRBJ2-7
TGTGCCAGCGGACCACAGGGGGCGTACTACGAGCAGTACTTC
CASGPQGAYYEQYF
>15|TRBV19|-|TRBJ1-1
TGTGCCAGTAGTACTCGAGTGCAGGCGGGCACTGAAGCTTTCTTT
CASSTRVQAGTEAFF
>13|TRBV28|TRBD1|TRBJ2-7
TGTGCCAGCCGGAAAACAGGGGACTACGAGCAGTACTTC
CASRKTGDYEQYF
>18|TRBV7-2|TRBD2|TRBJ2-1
TGTGCCAGCAGCTTATCCTGGGCCGAGACTAGCGGGAAGAATGAGCAGTTCTTC
CASSLSWAETSGKNEQFF
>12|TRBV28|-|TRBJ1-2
TGTGCCAGCAGTTTTGCAAGGGGTGGCTACACCTTC
CASSFARGGYTF
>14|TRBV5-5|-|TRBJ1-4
TGTGCCAGCAGCTTGAGACAGACGAATGAAAAACTGTTTTTT
CASSLRQTNEKLFF
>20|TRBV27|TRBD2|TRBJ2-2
TGTGCCAGCAGCAGTCTAGCCAGTAGCGGGAGGGCCATTGCCACCGGGGAGCTGTTTTTT
CASSSLASSGRAIATGELFF
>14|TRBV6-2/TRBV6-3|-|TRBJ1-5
TGTGCCAGCAGCCTCACAGGGTTAAATCAGCCCCAGCATTTT
CASSLTGLNQPQHF
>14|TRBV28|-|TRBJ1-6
TGTGCCAGCACTGCGGCTTTCGGGGGTTCACCCCTCCACTTT
CASTAAFGGSPLHF
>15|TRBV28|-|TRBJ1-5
TGTGCCAGCAGTTTTTTGGACAGAAGTCGTCAGCCCCAGCATTTT
CASSFLDRSRQPQHF